This T cell receptor beta chain was captured by sequencing in a study of shared clonotypes between healthy human individuals. The overall study: Per donor, CD8 memory used one plate, CD8 naive used two, CD4 memory used three and CD4 naive used three.

Investigators divided CD4+ cells into CD45RA+ naive and CD45RA-negative memory subsets. In its sample, this clone was seen once. Antigen specificity is unknown. Findings of the study overall: Naive subsets generally had larger estimated richness than memory subsets. Blood was the sole source, and tissue repertoires probably differ.

Assay used: immunoSEQ multiplex PCR; TCRdb lists only in-frame clones, some missing. This sample has about a million clones, with more than 60% found just once. Source material: memory CD4+ T cells sorted from blood. Subset meaning: CD45RA-negative fraction. The sequence was obtained from a man aged 18 to 35 in good health.

The CDR3 DNA sequence: TGTGCCAGCAGCTTACTAGCGGCATCTGAGCAGTTCTTC. Translating it yields CASSLLAASEQFF. The chain joins TRBV11-3 to TRBJ2-1; TRBD2 agrees at 7 bases. This CDR3 region has 13 residues. CDR1 and CDR2 from the germline V gene are SGHNT and YENEEA. Unmatched junction bases numbered 4, after V lost 2 bases and J lost 9 bases.